These 9 T cell receptor beta chains were all obtained from the same sample, sequenced in a study of T cell repertoires in cytomegalovirus infection. TCRdb independently ran MiXCR on the reads; one entry per CDR3 protein. The sample shows a few hundred thousand distinct CDR3 sequences, roughly 16% of them seen only once. The sample comprised PBMCs. These receptors all stem from a human donor in good health (CMV status not recorded). Some clones in this sample may be carry-over from other donors' samples.

This clonotype occurred many times. V and J are TRBV6-6 and TRBJ2-7, with D possibly called TRBD1 or TRBD2 (6 bases each). The V end was cut by 5 bases, the J end by 6 bases, with 20 bases between. The CDR3 spans 15 residues. Germline CDR1 and CDR2: MNHNY and SVGAGI (reference sequence). The CDR3 sequence: CASSATGARGAEQYF. CDR3 DNA sequence: TGTGCCAGCAGTGCGACGGGGGCTCGCGGGGCCGAGCAGTACTTC.

This clonotype was counted ten times or more. DNA for the CDR3: TGTGCCAGCAGCTCTATGGGGCTTAAAATAAACACTGAAGCTTTCTTT. It yields the protein CASSSMGLKINTEAFF. The V call is TRBV7-2, the J call TRBJ1-1; TRBD1 is a possible D gene (5 bases). CDR1 is SGHTA, CDR2 FQGNSA, per germline. The CDR3 runs to 16 residues. Trimming took 4 bases from V and 2 from J, leaving 17 bases between them.

The chain has TRBV6-1 and TRBJ1-2; a weak D match, TRBD1 (6 bases). The CDR3 totals 13 residues. From germline, CDR1 is MNHNS and CDR2 SASEGT. V lost 3 bases, J lost 2 bases, and 7 bases lay in between. CDR3 region: CASSDGQNYGYTF. In nucleotides, the CDR3 is TGTGCCAGCAGTGACGGACAGAACTATGGCTACACCTTC.

This clonotype occurred once. V usage is TRBV20-1 and J usage is TRBJ2-3; D not resolved. The CDR3 sequence is 11 residues long. Germline V gene lookup returns CDR1 DFQATT and CDR2 SNEGSKA (reference sequence). V was trimmed by 5 bases and J by 4 bases, leaving 7 bases between them. The CDR3 DNA follows: TGCAGTGCTCCGTCAGCAGATACGCAGTATTTT. It specifies CSAPSADTQYF.

The chain couples TRBV7-9 to TRBJ2-5, with D possibly matching TRBD1 (5 bases). The CDR3 runs 16 residues. The germline V gene encodes CDR1 SEHNR and CDR2 FQNEAQ (reference sequence). V gave up 0 bases and J gave up 4 bases, with 15 bases separating them. The CDR3 sequence is CASSLAGLPSGETQYF. The DNA of the CDR3 is TGTGCCAGCAGCTTAGCGGGGCTCCCTTCGGGAGAGACCCAGTACTTC.

The chain combines TRBV4-1 with TRBJ2-5; 9 nucleotides agree with TRBD2. Germline V gene data show CDR1 as MGHRA and CDR2 as YSYEKL. V lost 3 bases, J lost 0 bases, and 20 bases stayed unmatched. The CDR3 is 21 amino acids. The CDR3 loop reads CASSHQGGELAGFAYQETQYF. CDR3 coding DNA: TGCGCCAGCAGCCATCAGGGGGGGGAGCTAGCGGGGTTCGCGTACCAAGAGACCCAGTACTTC.

A few counts support this clonotype. The genes are TRBV7-8 and TRBJ2-3, with D unresolved. The CDR3 runs to 17 residues. Germline CDR1 and CDR2: SGHVS and FQNEAQ. Trimming pared 1 base from V and 4 bases from J, leaving 18 bases between. In DNA, the CDR3 is TGTGCCAGCAGCTTAGGGTTAGGGTCTTTTCGAGCAGATACGCAGTATTTT. This codes for CASSLGLGSFRADTQYF.

This clonotype appeared many times. V is TRBV19 and J is TRBJ2-5; D might be TRBD1 or TRBD2, each matching 5 bases. V gave up 0 bases and J gave up 4 bases, with 15 bases separating them. Germline CDR1 reads LNHDA; CDR2 reads SQIVND (reference sequence). The CDR3 loop spans 16 amino acids. The CDR3 nucleotides are TGTGCCAGTAGTATAGATTGGGGGAGTGGAAGAGAGACCCAGTACTTC. It specifies CASSIDWGSGRETQYF.

This clonotype occurred a few times. V gene TRBV12-3 or TRBV12-4 combines with J gene TRBJ2-3; D call uncertain. With 3 bases removed from V and 4 bases from J, the gap between germline ends came to 8 bases. This CDR3 spans 13 amino acids. DNA of the CDR3: TGTGCCAGCAGTTTGGACGCAGCAGATACGCAGTATTTT. Translated, it gives CASSLDAADTQYF.